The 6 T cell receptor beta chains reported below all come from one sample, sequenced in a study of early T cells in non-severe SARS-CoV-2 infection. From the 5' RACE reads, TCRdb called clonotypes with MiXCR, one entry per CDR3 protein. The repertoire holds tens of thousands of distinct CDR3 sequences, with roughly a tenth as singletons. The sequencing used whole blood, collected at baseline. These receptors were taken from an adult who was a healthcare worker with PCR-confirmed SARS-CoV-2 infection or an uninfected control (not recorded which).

This CDR3 reads CASSYSDRGEETQYF. The CDR3 coding sequence is TGTGCCAGCAGTTACTCTGACAGGGGGGAAGAGACCCAGTACTTC. The V gene is TRBV6-5, the J gene TRBJ2-5; the match to TRBD1 covers 9 bases. The CDR3 length is 15 residues. In germline, CDR1 is MNHEY, CDR2 SVGAGI. V was clipped by 0 bases and J by 3 bases; unmatched bases: 2.

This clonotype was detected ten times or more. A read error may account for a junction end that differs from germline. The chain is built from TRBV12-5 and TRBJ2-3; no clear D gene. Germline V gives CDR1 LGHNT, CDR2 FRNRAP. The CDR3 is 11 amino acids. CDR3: CASGLTETQYF. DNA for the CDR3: TGTGCTAGTGGTCTCACAGAGACGCAGTATTTT.

CDR3 residues: CASSLSGNTIYF. CDR3 coding DNA: TGTGCCAGCAGCTTATCCGGAAACACCATATATTTT. The chain uses TRBV7-9 and TRBJ1-3; D gene unclear. The V and J ends lost 2 bases and 4 bases respectively, with 3 bases between them. The length of the CDR3 is 12 residues. From germline, CDR1 is SEHNR and CDR2 FQNEAQ (reference sequence).

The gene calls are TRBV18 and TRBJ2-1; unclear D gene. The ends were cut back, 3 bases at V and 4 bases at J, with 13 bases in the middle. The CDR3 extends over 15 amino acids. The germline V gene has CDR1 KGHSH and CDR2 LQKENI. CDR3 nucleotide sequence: TGTGCCAGCTCACCGTATGGGTCTACATACAATGAGCAGTTCTTC. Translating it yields CASSPYGSTYNEQFF.

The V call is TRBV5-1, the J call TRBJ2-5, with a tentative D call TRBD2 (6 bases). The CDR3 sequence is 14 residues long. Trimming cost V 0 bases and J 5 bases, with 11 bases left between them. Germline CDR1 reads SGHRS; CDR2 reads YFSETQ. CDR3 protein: CASSLGGEKETQYF. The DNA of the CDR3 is TGCGCCAGCAGCTTGGGCGGGGAGAAGGAGACCCAGTACTTC.

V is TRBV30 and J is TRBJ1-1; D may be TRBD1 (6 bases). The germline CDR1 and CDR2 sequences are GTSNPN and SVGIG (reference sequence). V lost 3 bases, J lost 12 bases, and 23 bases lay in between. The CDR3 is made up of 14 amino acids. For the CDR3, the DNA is TGTGCCTGGAGCCCTCATAATCGACAGGAGTATACTTTCTTT. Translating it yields CAWSPHNRQEYTFF.